The rows below give T cell receptor beta chains drawn from one sample of a study of T cells after posttransplantation cyclophosphamide. Assay: immunoSEQ multiplex PCR; the TCRdb copy retains only in-frame clones and omits some. The sample presents about 7,700 clones, none singletons. The specimen comprised PBMCs, sampled nearly 95 days after allogeneic stem cell transplant with posttransplant cyclophosphamide. The receptors here all came from a female patient between 60 and 69 years old who received an allogeneic stem cell transplant from an unrelated donor, was CMV-positive, and had acute GVHD only. Some T cells may have come from the graft donor. The CDR3 runs from the conserved cysteine through the conserved F or W. The order of the fields is J gene, V gene, D gene, clone size, CDR3 protein, CDR3 DNA. D genes are given only for firm matches. Rows give clone size only sometimes, using once, few, many, or a class for an expanded clone.

J gene: TRBJ2-6; V gene: TRBV4-1; D gene: TRBD1; clone size: many; CDR3 protein: CASSQVPRTGGLSGANVLTF; CDR3 DNA: TGCGCCAGCAGCCAAGTCCCTCGGACAGGGGGCCTCTCTGGGGCCAACGTCCTGACTTTC
J gene: TRBJ1-4; V gene: TRBV18; D gene: TRBD1; clone size: medium-sized; CDR3 protein: CASSQWTGKNEKLFF; CDR3 DNA: TGTGCCAGCTCACAGTGGACAGGGAAGAATGAAAAACTGTTTTTT
J gene: TRBJ2-3; V gene: TRBV9; D gene: TRBD2; clone size: .; CDR3 protein: CASSVVPGGGPGTDTQYF; CDR3 DNA: TGTGCCAGCAGCGTAGTTCCTGGCGGGGGTCCTGGCACAGATACGCAGTATTTT
J gene: TRBJ2-5; V gene: TRBV11-2; D gene: .; clone size: .; CDR3 protein: CASSPYAETQYF; CDR3 DNA: TGTGCCAGCAGCCCCTACGCAGAGACCCAGTACTTC
J gene: TRBJ1-3; V gene: TRBV9; D gene: TRBD1; clone size: many; CDR3 protein: CASSVWDRQISGNTIYF; CDR3 DNA: TGTGCCAGCAGCGTGTGGGACAGACAAATCTCTGGAAACACCATATATTTT
J gene: TRBJ1-2; V gene: TRBV2; D gene: .; clone size: many; CDR3 protein: CASLGGGGYGYTF; CDR3 DNA: TGTGCCAGCCTTGGGGGGGGTGGCTATGGCTACACCTTC
J gene: TRBJ1-2; V gene: TRBV7-9; D gene: TRBD1; clone size: many; CDR3 protein: CASSLAGQGEGYTF; CDR3 DNA: TGTGCCAGCAGCTTAGCTGGACAGGGCGAGGGCTACACCTTC
J gene: TRBJ2-5; V gene: TRBV7-8; D gene: TRBD2; clone size: few; CDR3 protein: CASSVLAGAPETQYF; CDR3 DNA: TGTGCCAGCAGCGTACTAGCGGGAGCCCCAGAGACCCAGTACTTC
J gene: TRBJ1-1; V gene: TRBV19; D gene: .; clone size: many; CDR3 protein: CASSMWGRAMNTEAFF; CDR3 DNA: TGTGCCAGTAGTATGTGGGGCAGAGCCATGAACACTGAAGCTTTCTTT
J gene: TRBJ2-7; V gene: TRBV24-1; D gene: TRBD1; clone size: .; CDR3 protein: CATSDRRDRGSNEQYF; CDR3 DNA: TGTGCCACCAGTGATCGTCGGGACAGGGGGAGCAACGAGCAGTACTTC
J gene: TRBJ1-4; V gene: TRBV7-9; D gene: TRBD1; clone size: medium-sized; CDR3 protein: CASSLTGATNEKLFF; CDR3 DNA: TGTGCCAGCAGCTTAACAGGGGCAACTAATGAAAAACTGTTTTTT
J gene: TRBJ2-7; V gene: TRBV5-4; D gene: TRBD2; clone size: few; CDR3 protein: CASSPGLAGDHKQYF; CDR3 DNA: TGTGCCAGCAGCCCCGGACTAGCGGGAGACCATAAGCAGTACTTC
J gene: TRBJ1-1; V gene: TRBV5-8; D gene: .; clone size: many; CDR3 protein: CASSGDRIREAEAFF; CDR3 DNA: TGTGCCAGCAGCGGAGACAGGATCCGGGAGGCTGAAGCTTTCTTT
J gene: TRBJ2-5; V gene: TRBV11-2; D gene: TRBD2; clone size: many; CDR3 protein: CASSSGLAGKETQYF; CDR3 DNA: TGTGCCAGCAGCTCCGGACTAGCGGGCAAAGAGACCCAGTACTTC
J gene: TRBJ1-1; V gene: TRBV5-1; D gene: .; clone size: many; CDR3 protein: CASSLQGIPEAFF; CDR3 DNA: TGCGCCAGCAGCCTACAGGGTATCCCTGAAGCTTTCTTT
J gene: TRBJ1-5; V gene: TRBV19; D gene: TRBD1; clone size: many; CDR3 protein: CASSMEATGRSQPQHF; CDR3 DNA: TGTGCCAGTAGTATGGAAGCGACAGGGCGAAGCCAGCCCCAGCATTTT
J gene: TRBJ2-2; V gene: TRBV29-1; D gene: TRBD1; clone size: .; CDR3 protein: CSVEAPGTGGFWDTGELFF; CDR3 DNA: TGCAGCGTTGAAGCTCCAGGGACAGGGGGCTTTTGGGACACCGGGGAGCTGTTTTTT
J gene: TRBJ2-2; V gene: TRBV29-1; D gene: .; clone size: many; CDR3 protein: CSALVRSGNTGELFF; CDR3 DNA: TGCAGCGCCCTTGTGAGGAGCGGGAACACCGGGGAGCTGTTTTTT
J gene: TRBJ1-3; V gene: TRBV11-2; D gene: .; clone size: medium-sized; CDR3 protein: CASSPTGNTIYF; CDR3 DNA: TGTGCCAGCAGCCCCACTGGAAACACCATATATTTT
J gene: TRBJ2-2; V gene: TRBV6-5; D gene: .; clone size: many; CDR3 protein: CASSYSTLGELFF; CDR3 DNA: TGTGCCAGCAGTTACTCGACTTTGGGGGAGCTGTTTTTT
J gene: TRBJ2-2; V gene: TRBV12-3/TRBV12-4; D gene: .; clone size: many; CDR3 protein: CASRKTGDTGELFF; CDR3 DNA: TGTGCCAGCAGGAAGACAGGAGACACCGGGGAGCTGTTTTTT
J gene: TRBJ2-5; V gene: TRBV11-2; D gene: .; clone size: few; CDR3 protein: CASSPQIPETQYF; CDR3 DNA: TGTGCCAGCAGCCCCCAAATTCCAGAGACCCAGTACTTC
J gene: TRBJ2-7; V gene: TRBV7-9; D gene: TRBD1; clone size: many; CDR3 protein: CASSYSGTGVIEQYF; CDR3 DNA: TGTGCCAGCAGCTACTCCGGGACAGGGGTTATCGAGCAGTACTTC
J gene: TRBJ1-3; V gene: TRBV7-9; D gene: .; clone size: many; CDR3 protein: CASSPRQALNSGNTIYF; CDR3 DNA: TGTGCCAGCAGCCCCCGGCAGGCCTTGAACTCTGGAAACACCATATATTTT
J gene: TRBJ2-1; V gene: TRBV5-1; D gene: TRBD2; clone size: many; CDR3 protein: CASSLGSGGIKNEQFF; CDR3 DNA: TGCGCCAGCAGCTTGGGGTCGGGGGGGATCAAAAATGAGCAGTTCTTC
J gene: TRBJ2-1; V gene: TRBV5-4; D gene: .; clone size: many; CDR3 protein: CASSSQGGAEQFF; CDR3 DNA: TGTGCCAGCAGCAGTCAAGGGGGGGCTGAGCAGTTCTTC
J gene: TRBJ2-2; V gene: TRBV6-5; D gene: .; clone size: .; CDR3 protein: CASKIPGGTGELFF; CDR3 DNA: TGTGCCAGTAAAATACCCGGGGGCACCGGGGAGCTGTTTTTT
J gene: TRBJ2-7; V gene: TRBV6-1; D gene: TRBD1; clone size: many; CDR3 protein: CASSEPKGQINYEQYF; CDR3 DNA: TGTGCCAGCAGTGAACCAAAGGGACAGATAAACTACGAGCAGTACTTC
J gene: TRBJ1-1; V gene: TRBV29-1; D gene: .; clone size: many; CDR3 protein: CSVVKPYLAEAFF; CDR3 DNA: TGCAGCGTTGTAAAGCCCTACCTCGCTGAAGCTTTCTTT
J gene: TRBJ2-5; V gene: TRBV11-3; D gene: .; clone size: many; CDR3 protein: CASSLAPSQETQYF; CDR3 DNA: TGTGCCAGCAGCTTAGCGCCCAGCCAAGAGACCCAGTACTTC
J gene: TRBJ2-5; V gene: TRBV5-1; D gene: .; clone size: many; CDR3 protein: CASSLEGSLRETQYF; CDR3 DNA: TGCGCCAGCAGCTTGGAGGGGTCCCTCCGAGAGACCCAGTACTTC
J gene: TRBJ2-7; V gene: TRBV6-5; D gene: .; clone size: many; CDR3 protein: CASSQNPDSSYEQYF; CDR3 DNA: TGTGCCAGCAGCCAAAACCCGGACAGCTCCTACGAGCAGTACTTC
J gene: TRBJ1-1; V gene: TRBV24-1; D gene: .; clone size: many; CDR3 protein: CATRPPGSGEAFF; CDR3 DNA: TGTGCCACCCGTCCCCCAGGGTCGGGTGAAGCTTTCTTT
J gene: TRBJ2-1; V gene: TRBV5-1; D gene: TRBD2; clone size: many; CDR3 protein: CASSLGSGGFDEQFF; CDR3 DNA: TGCGCCAGCAGCTTAGGTAGCGGGGGGTTCGATGAGCAGTTCTTC
J gene: TRBJ1-1; V gene: TRBV6-1; D gene: .; clone size: many; CDR3 protein: CASSEAFHTEAFF; CDR3 DNA: TGTGCCAGCAGTGAAGCGTTCCATACTGAAGCTTTCTTT
J gene: TRBJ2-1; V gene: TRBV28; D gene: TRBD2; clone size: many; CDR3 protein: CASSLLSGLAGEGSYNEQFF; CDR3 DNA: TGTGCCAGCAGTTTATTGTCGGGACTAGCGGGAGAGGGCTCCTACAATGAGCAGTTCTTC
J gene: TRBJ2-3; V gene: TRBV4-2; D gene: TRBD2; clone size: many; CDR3 protein: CASSPGLERGRTDTQYF; CDR3 DNA: TGTGCCAGCAGCCCAGGTTTAGAGCGGGGGCGCACAGATACGCAGTATTTT
J gene: TRBJ2-3; V gene: TRBV24-1; D gene: TRBD1; clone size: .; CDR3 protein: CATSERQGTADTQYF; CDR3 DNA: TGTGCCACCAGTGAGAGACAGGGGACGGCAGATACGCAGTATTTT
J gene: TRBJ2-1; V gene: TRBV7-8; D gene: .; clone size: many; CDR3 protein: CASSLTQGKGYNEQFF; CDR3 DNA: TGTGCCAGCAGCTTAACCCAGGGGAAGGGCTACAATGAGCAGTTCTTC
J gene: TRBJ2-7; V gene: TRBV7-9; D gene: TRBD2; clone size: many; CDR3 protein: CASSLEWTSTYEQYF; CDR3 DNA: TGTGCCAGCAGCCTAGAGTGGACTAGTACCTACGAGCAGTACTTC
J gene: TRBJ1-2; V gene: TRBV6-1; D gene: .; clone size: many; CDR3 protein: CASSFDGNYGYTF; CDR3 DNA: TGTGCCAGCAGTTTCGACGGGAACTATGGCTACACCTTC
J gene: TRBJ1-3; V gene: TRBV28; D gene: .; clone size: many; CDR3 protein: CASSLSVSGNTIYF; CDR3 DNA: TGTGCCAGCAGTTTATCGGTCTCTGGAAACACCATATATTTT
J gene: TRBJ2-7; V gene: TRBV6-1; D gene: TRBD2; clone size: many; CDR3 protein: CASGLAGSYEQYF; CDR3 DNA: TGTGCCAGCGGACTAGCGGGCTCCTACGAGCAGTACTTC
J gene: TRBJ2-3; V gene: TRBV5-1; D gene: TRBD2; clone size: many; CDR3 protein: CASSLVSSGTTDTQYF; CDR3 DNA: TGCGCCAGCAGCTTGGTGTCTAGCGGGACCACAGATACGCAGTATTTT
J gene: TRBJ2-7; V gene: TRBV30; D gene: .; clone size: few; CDR3 protein: CAWSVQKYEQYF; CDR3 DNA: TGTGCCTGGAGTGTACAGAAATACGAGCAGTACTTC
J gene: TRBJ2-7; V gene: TRBV27; D gene: .; clone size: many; CDR3 protein: CAPQYEQYF; CDR3 DNA: TGTGCCCCACAATACGAGCAGTACTTC
J gene: TRBJ1-2; V gene: TRBV9; D gene: .; clone size: few; CDR3 protein: CASSLPGGRYGYTF; CDR3 DNA: TGTGCCAGCAGCCTTCCTGGGGGCCGGTATGGCTACACCTTC
J gene: TRBJ2-5; V gene: TRBV24-1; D gene: .; clone size: few; CDR3 protein: CATSDFGEDPGETQYF; CDR3 DNA: TGTGCCACCAGTGATTTTGGGGAGGATCCAGGGGAGACCCAGTACTTC
J gene: TRBJ2-2; V gene: TRBV28; D gene: TRBD2; clone size: .; CDR3 protein: CASTRTSNTGELFF; CDR3 DNA: TGTGCCAGCACCCGGACTAGTAACACCGGGGAGCTGTTTTTT
J gene: TRBJ2-5; V gene: TRBV29-1; D gene: TRBD1; clone size: .; CDR3 protein: CSARQGAETQYF; CDR3 DNA: TGCAGCGCCAGACAGGGGGCAGAGACCCAGTACTTC
J gene: TRBJ2-1; V gene: TRBV18; D gene: TRBD1; clone size: many; CDR3 protein: CASSSRTGSSYNEQFF; CDR3 DNA: TGTGCCAGCTCATCCCGGACAGGAAGCTCCTACAATGAGCAGTTCTTC
J gene: TRBJ1-1; V gene: TRBV5-6; D gene: TRBD1; clone size: few; CDR3 protein: CASSPTGLTEAFF; CDR3 DNA: TGTGCCAGCAGCCCGACAGGGCTCACTGAAGCTTTCTTT
J gene: TRBJ1-1; V gene: TRBV5-5; D gene: .; clone size: medium-sized; CDR3 protein: CASSLAGGLGTEAFF; CDR3 DNA: TGTGCCAGCAGCTTGGCCGGGGGGCTGGGGACTGAAGCTTTCTTT
J gene: TRBJ2-1; V gene: TRBV7-6; D gene: .; clone size: few; CDR3 protein: CASSLVSDSRDERYEQFF; CDR3 DNA: TGTGCCAGCAGCTTAGTCTCGGACAGCAGGGACGAACGTTATGAGCAGTTCTTC
J gene: TRBJ1-1; V gene: TRBV10-3; D gene: TRBD1; clone size: many; CDR3 protein: CAISESKGAENTEAFF; CDR3 DNA: TGTGCCATCAGTGAGTCAAAGGGGGCTGAGAACACTGAAGCTTTCTTT